The 22 T cell receptor beta chains below all came from one sample that was sequenced in a study of OX40 agonist ivuxolimab in advanced cancers. TCRdb's table, derived via immunoSEQ multiplex PCR, lists solely in-frame clones and lacks some. The repertoire holds around 86,000 clones, with roughly 84% as singletons. The input for sequencing was CD4+ or CD8+ T cells sorted from blood, taken in a trial of the OX40 agonist ivuxolimab. These receptors all stem from an adult with an advanced solid tumor such as melanoma, head and neck, liver or kidney cancer.

This rearrangement joins TRBV29-1 to TRBJ2-2; 9 bases align to TRBD1. Germline V lookup: CDR1 SQVTM, CDR2 ANQGSEA. The CDR3 contains 16 residues. The V gene end was trimmed by 4 bases and the J gene end by 6 bases; junction bases not matched to a gene: 12. The CDR3 DNA follows: TGCAGCGTTGCGGGACAGGGATCTTCTCACGCCGGGGAGCTGTTTTTT. Amino acids: CSVAGQGSSHAGELFF.

The chain employs TRBV18 and TRBJ2-3; D is perhaps TRBD2 (6 bases). CDR1 is KGHSH and CDR2 is LQKENI in the germline V gene. The V and J ends lost 3 bases and 0 bases respectively, with 10 bases between them. This CDR3 comprises 15 residues. DNA of the CDR3: TGTGCCAGCTCACCGTTAGCGGCTAGCACAGATACGCAGTATTTT. It yields the protein CASSPLAASTDTQYF.

This chain joins TRBV5-1 and TRBJ2-2; 7 bases agree with TRBD1. Trimming took 0 bases from V and 3 from J; bases not matched to a gene: 2. This CDR3 spans 15 amino acids. Germline CDR1 and CDR2: SGHRS and YFSETQ. The CDR3 here is CASSLATGDTGELFF. The CDR3 coding sequence is TGCGCCAGCAGCTTGGCCACAGGGGACACCGGGGAGCTGTTTTTT.

This chain uses TRBV6-6 with TRBJ1-1; D ambiguous. Between the trimmed V and J ends, which lost 7 bases and 0 bases, there was a span of 15 bases. The CDR3 covers 15 residues. Germline CDR1 and CDR2: MNHNY and SVGAGI (reference sequence). The CDR3 loop is CASKTRGPVNTEAFF. Here the CDR3 DNA reads TGTGCCAGCAAAACACGTGGACCAGTGAACACTGAAGCTTTCTTT.

The chain joins TRBV9 to TRBJ2-2, with D possibly matching TRBD1 (5 bases). This CDR3 has 15 residues. From germline, CDR1 is SGDLS and CDR2 YYNGEE. V lost 0 bases, J lost 4 bases, and 10 bases lay in between. The DNA of the CDR3 is TGTGCCAGCAGCGTAGGTGGACAACCCACCGGGGAGCTGTTTTTT. It yields the protein CASSVGGQPTGELFF.

The chain employs TRBV7-9 and TRBJ2-4, with unresolved D. The germline V gene encodes CDR1 SEHNR and CDR2 FQNEAQ (reference sequence). The V and J ends lost 2 bases and 7 bases respectively, with 9 bases between them. This CDR3 region has 13 residues. The CDR3, as DNA: TGTGCCAGCAGCTTAACTGGATTGAACATTCAGTACTTC. Amino acid sequence: CASSLTGLNIQYF.

The chain uses TRBV28 and TRBJ1-2; D is perhaps TRBD1 (5 bases). The V gene's germline CDR1 is MDHEN and CDR2 SYDVKM. V lost 3 bases to trimming and J lost 7 bases, with 12 bases between them. The CDR3 runs to 13 residues. The CDR3 sequence is CASSLARVAGYTF. CDR3 coding DNA: TGTGCCAGCAGTTTGGCCAGGGTAGCTGGCTACACCTTC.

The J gene is TRBJ1-4, the V gene TRBV5-1; 7 bases are shared with TRBD1. Trimming removed 0 bases from V and 4 bases from J; junction bases left unmatched: 3. This CDR3 has 15 residues. The germline CDR1 and CDR2 sequences are SGHRS and YFSETQ. The CDR3 here is CASSLGTGDNEKLFF. The CDR3 DNA reads TGCGCCAGCAGCTTGGGGACAGGAGATAATGAAAAACTGTTTTTT.

The CDR3 DNA follows: TGTGCCGTCTCGGCTATAAGCTCCTATAATTCACCCCTCCACTTT. It codes for CAVSAISSYNSPLHF. V is TRBV6-6 and J is TRBJ1-6; no reliable D call. Trimming removed 11 bases from V and 0 bases from J, with 14 bases in between. The CDR3 is made up of 15 amino acids. CDR1 is MNHNY and CDR2 is SVGAGI in the germline V gene (reference sequence).

V usage is TRBV6-6 and J usage is TRBJ1-1; D is unresolved. The CDR3 sequence is 13 residues long. Per germline, CDR1 MNHNY and CDR2 SVGAGI (reference sequence). V was pared by 2 bases and J by 2 bases, with 6 bases between. CDR3 in DNA: TGTGCCAGCAGTTACCCCGAAAACACTGAAGCTTTCTTT. Amino acids: CASSYPENTEAFF.

This CDR3 reads CASSWDSSPLHF. The CDR3 DNA sequence: TGTGCCAGCAGCTGGGACAGTTCACCCCTCCACTTT. V gene TRBV5-6 combines with J gene TRBJ1-6; TRBD1 matches 7 bases. Trimming cost V 3 bases and J 9 bases; bases outside gene matches: 0. Germline-derived CDR1 and CDR2 are SGHDT and YYEEEE. The CDR3 extends over 12 amino acids.

The rearrangement uses TRBV18 and TRBJ2-1; D ambiguous. Germline V gives CDR1 KGHSH, CDR2 LQKENI. The V end was cut by 3 bases, the J end by 4 bases, with 7 bases between. CDR3 length equals 13 residues. As DNA, the CDR3 is TGTGCCAGCTCACCCGCCCGGTACAATGAGCAGTTCTTC. It specifies CASSPARYNEQFF.

This clone was observed once. The rearrangement links TRBV5-1 to TRBJ2-3, with D perhaps TRBD2 (5 bases). Trimming cost V 0 bases and J 1 base, with 12 bases left between them. Germline CDR1 is SGHRS and CDR2 is YFSETQ. The CDR3 is 16 amino acids. The CDR3 protein is CASSLGRGSGTDTQYF. In nucleotides, the CDR3 is TGCGCCAGCAGCTTGGGCCGAGGGTCTGGCACAGATACGCAGTATTTT.

This clone was found once. The V and J genes are TRBV7-2 and TRBJ1-2; 8 bases map to TRBD1. V shed 5 bases and J 4 bases; nucleotides not matched to a gene: 15. Germline assignment: CDR1 SGHTA and CDR2 FQGNSA. The CDR3 extends over 17 amino acids. CDR3 loop: CASSRLPGATGGYGYTF. In DNA form, the CDR3 reads TGTGCCAGCAGCCGATTACCTGGTGCAACAGGGGGCTATGGCTACACCTTC. Full variable domain (rest looked up from reference TRBV7-2 and TRBJ1-2): GAGVSQSPSNKVTEKGKDVELRCDPISGHTALYWYRQSLGQGLEFLIYFQGNSAPDKSGLPSDRFSAERTGGSVSTLTIQRTQQEDSAVYLCASSRLPGATGGYGYTFGSGTRLTVV.

The gene calls are TRBV10-2 and TRBJ1-2; TRBD1 matches at 9 bases. V shed 6 bases, J shed 6 bases, and the junction held 2 bases outside the gene matches. CDR1 is WSHSY, CDR2 SAAADI, per germline. CDR3 length equals 12 residues. Here the CDR3 DNA reads TGCGCCAGCAGCGGACAGGGGAATGGCTACACCTTC. This codes for CASSGQGNGYTF.

The sample holds a few counts of this clone. This chain links TRBV18 with TRBJ1-6; no clear D gene. This CDR3 contains 14 residues. Germline CDR1 is KGHSH and CDR2 is LQKENI. V was shortened by 4 bases and J by 5 bases, with 9 bases between the two germline ends. CDR3 region: CASSQRRDNSPLHF. DNA of the CDR3: TGTGCCAGCTCACAACGACGGGATAATTCACCCCTCCACTTT.

This clone was observed a few times. The rearrangement joins TRBV9 to TRBJ1-6; 9 nucleotides match TRBD1. This CDR3 comprises 15 residues. CDR1 and CDR2 (germline): SGDLS, YYNGEE. V shed 0 bases, J shed 9 bases, and the junction held 4 bases outside the gene matches. CDR3 nucleotide sequence: TGTGCCAGCAGCGTAGAGGGGACAGGGAGTTCACCCCTCCACTTT. It encodes CASSVEGTGSSPLHF.

A single count supports this clone. CDR3 protein: CASSQLTSPLHF. CDR3 nucleotide sequence: TGTGCCAGCAGCCAACTAACCTCACCCCTCCACTTT. This chain links TRBV7-2 with TRBJ1-6; D unresolved. The V end was cut by 5 bases, the J end by 10 bases, with 9 bases between. Per germline, CDR1 SGHTA and CDR2 FQGNSA. The CDR3 loop spans 12 amino acids.

The J gene is TRBJ1-2, the V gene TRBV6-1; the D gene is possibly TRBD1 (6 bases). The V gene lost 1 base and the J gene lost 2 bases, with 8 bases spanning the gap. The germline gives CDR1 MNHNS, CDR2 SASEGT. This CDR3 comprises 14 residues. CDR3 DNA sequence: TGTGCCAGCAGTGAAGAGGGACAAAACTATGGCTACACCTTC. It translates to CASSEEGQNYGYTF.

This clone was found a few times. This CDR3 is also generated by other DNA sequences in the sample. The chain has TRBV6-5 and TRBJ1-6, with unresolved D. The CDR3 is made up of 13 amino acids. Germline CDR1 and CDR2: MNHEY and SVGAGI. The V and J ends lost 5 bases and 6 bases respectively, with 8 bases between them. The CDR3 DNA follows: TGTGCCAGCAGTGAAAAGGTTAATTCACCCCTCCACTTT. It codes for CASSEKVNSPLHF.

V and J are TRBV11-2 and TRBJ2-3; TRBD2 aligns across 12 bases. The CDR3 contains 14 residues. Germline CDR1 and CDR2: SGHAT and FQNNGV. J lost 8 bases, V lost 1 base, and 1 base had no gene match. This CDR3 is CASSLGLAGVTQYF. For the CDR3, the DNA is TGTGCCAGCAGCTTAGGACTAGCGGGGGTTACGCAGTATTTT.

This clone was observed once. The V call is TRBV7-2, the J call TRBJ2-5, with 7 bases fitting TRBD2. CDR3 length equals 15 residues. Germline CDR1 is SGHTA and CDR2 is FQGNSA. V gave up 6 bases and J gave up 1 base; unmatched junction bases: 8. The CDR3 DNA is TGTGCCAGCAGTCTCCCGGGACTACCCCAAGAGACCCAGTACTTC. This encodes CASSLPGLPQETQYF.